Listed here are 7 T cell receptor beta chains from one sample, sequenced in a study of cytomegalovirus exposure and HLA in healthy donors. PCR primers comprised 60 Vbeta and 13 Jbeta primers. TCRdb's copy holds only in-frame clones and misses some; the assay was immunoSEQ multiplex PCR. The data contain around 210,000 clones, about 88% of them singletons. The sequenced material came from PBMCs. These receptors were obtained from a girl aged 2 to 10 in good health and CMV-seronegative.

The genes are TRBV21-1 and TRBJ1-5; the table calls TRBD1, which could not be checked here. TRBV21-1 is deemed a pseudogene. The CDR3 contains 16 residues. The chain's CDR3 is CASSWTGGYSNQPQHF. For the CDR3, the DNA is TGTGCCAGCAGCTGGACAGGAGGATATAGCAATCAGCCCCAGCATTTT.

V gene TRBV7-9 combines with J gene TRBJ1-1; 7 bases align to TRBD1. Germline lookup yields CDR1 SEHNR and CDR2 FQNEAQ (reference sequence). This CDR3 has 15 amino acids. J gave up 4 bases and V 2 bases, and 7 bases lay outside the gene matches. In nucleotides, the CDR3 is TGTGCCAGCAGCTTAAAAGCAGGGGGTGGCACTGAAGCTTTCTTT. Protein product: CASSLKAGGGTEAFF.

In its sample, this clone was seen once. V gene TRBV5-6 combines with J gene TRBJ2-3; 9 bases are a match to TRBD2. Germline CDR1 is SGHDT and CDR2 is YYEEEE. After removal of 0 bases from V and 2 bases from J, the junction contained 4 bases not matched to a gene. The CDR3 totals 16 residues. CDR3 amino acids: CASSLEIAGVTDTQYF. The CDR3 region has the DNA TGTGCCAGCAGCTTGGAGATAGCGGGAGTCACAGATACGCAGTATTTT.

V and J are TRBV6-5 and TRBJ2-5; TRBD1 might be the D (6 bases). V was shortened by 6 bases and J by 2 bases, with 10 bases between the two germline ends. Looked up from germline, CDR1 is MNHEY and CDR2 is SVGAGI. This CDR3 comprises 13 residues. The DNA for the CDR3 is TGTGCCAGCAGCCCGACAGGTCAAGAGACCCAGTACTTC. Its protein is CASSPTGQETQYF.

This rearrangement joins TRBV9 to TRBJ1-4; 8 bases align to TRBD1. The CDR3 spans 15 residues. CDR1 SGDLS and CDR2 YYNGEE come from the germline V gene. V was clipped by 3 bases and J by 6 bases; unmatched bases: 7. CDR3 residues: CASSAYRGEDEKLFF. In nucleotides, the CDR3 is TGTGCCAGCAGCGCCTACAGGGGGGAGGATGAAAAACTGTTTTTT.

V gene TRBV5-6 combines with J gene TRBJ2-5; TRBD2 aligns across 10 bases. CDR1 is SGHDT and CDR2 is YYEEEE in the germline V gene. The CDR3 spans 14 residues. Germline trimming cut 6 bases from V and 2 bases from J; bases unmatched to any gene: 4. The CDR3 sequence: CASTIAGGQETQYF. The CDR3 nucleotides are TGTGCCAGCACCATAGCGGGGGGACAAGAGACCCAGTACTTC.

This sequence joins TRBV7-9 and TRBJ1-4; D is perhaps TRBD1 (6 bases). The CDR3 runs to 14 residues. Germline V gene lookup returns CDR1 SEHNR and CDR2 FQNEAQ (reference sequence). Trimming removed 1 base at V and 6 bases at J, with 9 bases between. Here the CDR3 reads CASSLVAGDEKLFF. In nucleotides, the CDR3 is TGTGCCAGCAGCTTAGTGGCAGGGGATGAAAAACTGTTTTTT.